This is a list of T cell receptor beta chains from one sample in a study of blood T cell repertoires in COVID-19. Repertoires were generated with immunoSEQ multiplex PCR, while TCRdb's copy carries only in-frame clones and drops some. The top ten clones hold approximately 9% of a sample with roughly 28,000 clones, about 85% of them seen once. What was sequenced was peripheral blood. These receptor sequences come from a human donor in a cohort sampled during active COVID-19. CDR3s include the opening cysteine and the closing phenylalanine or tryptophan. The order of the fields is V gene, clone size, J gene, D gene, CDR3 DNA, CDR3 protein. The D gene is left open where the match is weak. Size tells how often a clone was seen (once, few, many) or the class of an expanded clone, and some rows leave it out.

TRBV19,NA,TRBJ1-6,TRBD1,TGTGCCAGCCGGGACAGCTATTCACCCCTCCACTTT,CASRDSYSPLHF
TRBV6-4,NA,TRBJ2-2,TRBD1,TGTGCCAGCCGAGGACAGGCCTCGAACACCGGGGAGCTGTTTTTT,CASRGQASNTGELFF
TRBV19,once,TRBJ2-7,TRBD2,TGTGCCAGTAGTAAGACTAGCGGGAGGTACGAGCAGTACTTC,CASSKTSGRYEQYF
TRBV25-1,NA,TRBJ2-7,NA,TGTGCCAGCAGTGCAAAAACTCAAACAGGGATTACCTACGAGCAGTACTTC,CASSAKTQTGITYEQYF
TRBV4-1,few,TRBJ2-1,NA,TGCGCCAGCAGCCAAGGGCTAGCACAGTACAATGAGCAGTTCTTC,CASSQGLAQYNEQFF
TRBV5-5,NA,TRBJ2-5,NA,TGTGCCAGCAGCTTGGGAACGACACAAGAGACCCAGTACTTC,CASSLGTTQETQYF
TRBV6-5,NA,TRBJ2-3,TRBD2,TGTGCCAGCAGTTACGGGACCGGGACTAACGTAGATACGCAGTATTTT,CASSYGTGTNVDTQYF
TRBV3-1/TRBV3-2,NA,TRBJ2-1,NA,TGTGCCAGCAGCCGTGAGGGCGGTTACGAGCAGTTCTTC,CASSREGGYEQFF
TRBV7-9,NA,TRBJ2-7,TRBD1,TGTGCCAGCAGCTTAGTACAGGGGGCGAGTGAGCAGTACTTC,CASSLVQGASEQYF
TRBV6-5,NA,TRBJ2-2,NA,TGTGCCAGCAGTTACACGCGGGGCACCGGGGAGCTGTTTTTT,CASSYTRGTGELFF
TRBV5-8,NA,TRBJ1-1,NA,TGTGCCAGCAGCCATCCCCCGCGTGGTGAAGCTTTCTTT,CASSHPPRGEAFF
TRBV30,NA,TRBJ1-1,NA,TGTGCCTGGAGTGTTGGACAGAACACTGAAGCTTTCTTT,CAWSVGQNTEAFF
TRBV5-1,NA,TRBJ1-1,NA,TGCGCCAGCAGCCCGTCCTATGAGTTGACTGAAGCTTTCTTT,CASSPSYELTEAFF
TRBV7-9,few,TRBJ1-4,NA,TGTGCCAGCAGCTTAGCGTTAGGGGCAGCTAATGAAAAACTGTTTTTT,CASSLALGAANEKLFF
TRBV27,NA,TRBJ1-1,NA,TGTGCCAGCAGTTTATGGACCGGGACTACTGAAGCTTTCTTT,CASSLWTGTTEAFF
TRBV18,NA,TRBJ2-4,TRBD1,TGTGCCAGCTCGCGACAGGGGCCGGGCAAAAACATTCAGTACTTC,CASSRQGPGKNIQYF
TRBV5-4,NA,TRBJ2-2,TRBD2,TGTGCCAGCAGCCCACTAGCGGGAGGAATCACCGGGGAGCTGTTTTTT,CASSPLAGGITGELFF
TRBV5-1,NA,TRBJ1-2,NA,TGCGCCAGCAGCTTGGATGGTTCTTTAGTGTATGGCTACACCTTC,CASSLDGSLVYGYTF
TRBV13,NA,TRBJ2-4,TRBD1,TGTGCCAGCAGCCGCGGACAGGGTACCAAAAACATTCAGTACTTC,CASSRGQGTKNIQYF
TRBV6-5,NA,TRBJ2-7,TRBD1,TGTGCCAGCAGTTACGGGCAGGGGGCTTTCTACGAGCAGTACTTC,CASSYGQGAFYEQYF
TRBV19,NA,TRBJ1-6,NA,TGTGCCAGCCGTTACAGGGAGGGTAATTCACCCCTCCACTTT,CASRYREGNSPLHF
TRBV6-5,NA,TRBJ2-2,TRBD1,TGTGCCAGCACTCTTCAGGGACAGGTCACCGGGGAGCTGTTTTTT,CASTLQGQVTGELFF
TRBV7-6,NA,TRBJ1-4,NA,TGTGCCAGCAGCTTAACCCGACAGGTTCGGGGTGAAAAACTGTTTTTT,CASSLTRQVRGEKLFF
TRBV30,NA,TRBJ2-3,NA,TGTGCCTGGAGTCCGGGGGGCCGTTTAACAGATACGCAGTATTTT,CAWSPGGRLTDTQYF
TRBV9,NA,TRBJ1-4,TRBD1,TGTGCCAGCAGCGTAGGAGCAGGGGGGAATGAAAAACTGTTTTTT,CASSVGAGGNEKLFF
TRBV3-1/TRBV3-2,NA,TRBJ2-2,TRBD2,TGTGCCAGCAGCCAAGCGGCGGGGGCCGGGGAGCTGTTTTTT,CASSQAAGAGELFF
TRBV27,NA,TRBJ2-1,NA,TGTGCCAGCAGTTTCGAAGGGGTTTACTACAATGAACAGTTCTTC,CASSFEGVYYNEQFF
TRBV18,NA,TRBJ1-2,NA,TGTGCCAGCTCCGACAGTAACTATGGCTACACCTTC,CASSDSNYGYTF
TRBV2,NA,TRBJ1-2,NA,TGTGCCAGCAGTCTCTCTTCGGGGTCTAACTATGGCTACACCTTC,CASSLSSGSNYGYTF
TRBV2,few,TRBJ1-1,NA,TGTGCCAGCAGAGGACTGCCGAACACTGAAGCTTTCTTT,CASRGLPNTEAFF
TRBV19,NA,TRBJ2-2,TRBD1,TGTGCCACCCGGGACAGGGGAACAGGAGGGACCGGGGAGCTGTTTTTT,CATRDRGTGGTGELFF
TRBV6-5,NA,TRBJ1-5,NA,TGTGCCAGCAGTTACGAGGGAAAGCAGCCCCAGCATTTT,CASSYEGKQPQHF
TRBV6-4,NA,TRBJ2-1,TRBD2,TGTGCCAGCAGTGAGGAAGGGCTAGCGGGCAATGAGCAGTTCTTC,CASSEEGLAGNEQFF
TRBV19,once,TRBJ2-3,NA,TGTGCCAGTAGTTTCCAAGCGGATACGCAGTATTTT,CASSFQADTQYF
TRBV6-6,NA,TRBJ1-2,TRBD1,TGTGCCAGCAGTTACTCAGGGACAGGGCATGGCTACACCTTC,CASSYSGTGHGYTF
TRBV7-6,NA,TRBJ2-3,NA,TGTGCCAGCAGCTCTAGCACAGATACGCAGTATTTT,CASSSSTDTQYF
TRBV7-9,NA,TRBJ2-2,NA,TGTGCCAGCAGCACAGAGACCGGGGAGCTGTTTTTT,CASSTETGELFF
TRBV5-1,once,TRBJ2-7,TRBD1,TGCGCCAGCAGCTTTGGAGACAGGGCTTCTACGGAGCAGTACTTC,CASSFGDRASTEQYF
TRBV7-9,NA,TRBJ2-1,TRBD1,TGTGCCAGCAGCGAGACCGGGACAGGGTTTGGTGAGCAGTTCTTC,CASSETGTGFGEQFF
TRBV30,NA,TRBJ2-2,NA,TGTGCCTGGGGGCGTCTTGGCACCGGGGAGCTGTTTTTT,CAWGRLGTGELFF
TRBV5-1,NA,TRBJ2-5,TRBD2,TGCGCCAGCAGCATACTAGCGGGGGGGCCTCGGGGCCAAGAGACCCAGTACTTC,CASSILAGGPRGQETQYF
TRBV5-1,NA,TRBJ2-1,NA,TGCGCCAGCAGCTTGGTGGCCCTACCCCTAGCCAATGAGCAGTTCTTC,CASSLVALPLANEQFF
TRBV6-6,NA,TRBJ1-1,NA,TGTGCCAGCAGTTCCACAGGGTTGAACACTGAAGCTTTCTTT,CASSSTGLNTEAFF
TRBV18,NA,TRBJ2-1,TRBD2,TGTGCCAGCCGCGGGGGGAGGGTTTATGAGCAGTTCTTC,CASRGGRVYEQFF
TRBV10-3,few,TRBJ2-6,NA,TGTGCCATCAGTGGGCAGGGGCCTGGGGCCAACGTCCTGACTTTC,CAISGQGPGANVLTF
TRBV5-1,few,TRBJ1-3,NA,TGCGCCAGCAGCTTGGACAGGGTTGCTGGAAACACCATATATTTT,CASSLDRVAGNTIYF
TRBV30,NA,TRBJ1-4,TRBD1,TGTGCCTGGGACAAAGGGACAGGGAGGAATGAAAAACTGTTTTTT,CAWDKGTGRNEKLFF
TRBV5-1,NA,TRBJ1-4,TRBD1,TGCGCCAGCAGCTCCGGACAGGGACTGGAAAAACTGTTTTTT,CASSSGQGLEKLFF
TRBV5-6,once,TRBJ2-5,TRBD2,TGTGCCAGCAGCCAAACCGGGACTAGCCTCCAAGAGACCCAGTACTTC,CASSQTGTSLQETQYF
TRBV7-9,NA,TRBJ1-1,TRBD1,TGTGCCAGCAGCTTAGGGGACAGAGGGACTGAAGCTTTCTTT,CASSLGDRGTEAFF
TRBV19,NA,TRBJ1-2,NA,TGTGCCAGTAGCCCTTCCCGGATGGGGCGGGAGGGCTACACCTTC,CASSPSRMGREGYTF
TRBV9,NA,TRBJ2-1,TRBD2,TGTGCCAGCAGCGTAGAGGCGGGACTAGCGGGGGTTAGCTCCTACAATGAGCAGTTCTTC,CASSVEAGLAGVSSYNEQFF
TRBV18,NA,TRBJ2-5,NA,TGTGCCAGCTCAGATCAAGGCGTCGGGGAGACCCAGTACTTC,CASSDQGVGETQYF
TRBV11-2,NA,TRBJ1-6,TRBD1,TGTGCCAGCAGCTGGGGACAGGGACATTCACCCCTCCACTTT,CASSWGQGHSPLHF
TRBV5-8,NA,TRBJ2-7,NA,TGTGCCAGCAGCTTGGGAGGTCGCGAGCAGTACTTC,CASSLGGREQYF
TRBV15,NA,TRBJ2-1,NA,TGTGCCACCAGCAGAGAGTCGGTAGCGGAGCAGTTCTTC,CATSRESVAEQFF